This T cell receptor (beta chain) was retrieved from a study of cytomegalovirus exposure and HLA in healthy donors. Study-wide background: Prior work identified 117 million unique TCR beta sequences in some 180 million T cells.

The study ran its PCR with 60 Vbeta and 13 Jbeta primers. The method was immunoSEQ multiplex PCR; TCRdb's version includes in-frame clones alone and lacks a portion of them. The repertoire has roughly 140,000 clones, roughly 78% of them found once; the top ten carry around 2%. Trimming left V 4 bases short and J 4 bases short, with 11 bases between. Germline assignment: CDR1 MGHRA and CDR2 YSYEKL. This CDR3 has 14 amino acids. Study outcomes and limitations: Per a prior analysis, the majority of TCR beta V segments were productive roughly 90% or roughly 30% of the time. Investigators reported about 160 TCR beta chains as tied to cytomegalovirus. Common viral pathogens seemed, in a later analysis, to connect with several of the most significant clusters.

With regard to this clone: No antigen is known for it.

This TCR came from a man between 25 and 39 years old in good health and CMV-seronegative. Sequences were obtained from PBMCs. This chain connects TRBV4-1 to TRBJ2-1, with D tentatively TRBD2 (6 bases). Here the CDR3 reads CASSPAGGYNEQFF. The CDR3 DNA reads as TGCGCCAGCAGCCCAGCGGGTGGTTACAATGAGCAGTTCTTC.